This T cell receptor beta chain was captured in a study of beta chain features in type 1 diabetes. Study in general: Healthy donors and patients had similar age, gender and cell yields.

CD45RO/CCR7/CD25/CD127/CD95/CD27 separated CD4+ naive, central memory, regulatory and stem cell-like memory cells by sorting. This clone has only a few counts. Its antigen is still unknown. Reverse transcribing all isolated RNA meant expressed TCRB transcripts were sequenced. The table came from immunoSEQ multiplex PCR; TCRdb's copy has only in-frame clones and leaves some out. In the table there are roughly 120,000 clones, 40% of which are singletons. The study, taken as a whole, reports: The naive, central memory and Treg TCRB repertoires looked more alike in patients than they did in healthy donors. Reduced insertions and increased deletions marked VDJ junctions in type 1 diabetes patients.

The CDR3 sequence is 13 residues long. Germline CDR1 LNHNV, CDR2 YYDKDF (reference sequence). V lost 4 bases and J lost 7, with 13 bases in between. V is TRBV15 and J is TRBJ2-5; possibly TRBD1 for D (5 bases). Sequencing was carried out using stem cell memory CD4+ T cells from blood. This TCR was recovered from a woman between 18 and 29 years old in good health. The CDR3 coding sequence is TGTGCCACCAGCACGACAGCGACCCGGACCCAGTACTTC. Translated, it gives CATSTTATRTQYF.